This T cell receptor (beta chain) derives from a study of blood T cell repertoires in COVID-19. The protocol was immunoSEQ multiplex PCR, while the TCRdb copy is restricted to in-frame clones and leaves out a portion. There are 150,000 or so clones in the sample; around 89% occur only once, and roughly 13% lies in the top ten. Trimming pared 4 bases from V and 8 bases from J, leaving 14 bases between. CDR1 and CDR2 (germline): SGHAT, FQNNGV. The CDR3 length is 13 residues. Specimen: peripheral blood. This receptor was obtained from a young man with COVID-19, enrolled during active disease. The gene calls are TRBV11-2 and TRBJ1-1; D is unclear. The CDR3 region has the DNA TGTGCCAGCAGCTCGGCGGCGGCCGGGGAAGCTTTCTTT. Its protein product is CASSSAAAGEAFF.